This entry lists 29 T cell receptor beta chains sequenced from one sample in a study of blood T cell repertoires in COVID-19. Profiled with immunoSEQ multiplex PCR; TCRdb holds only in-frame clones, not every one. The profile covers 250,000 to 350,000 clones, with approximately 85% appearing a single time and roughly 4% taken by the ten largest. Sequences were obtained from PBMCs or T cells enriched from blood (not recorded which). These receptors all come from a woman between 25 and 40 years old who had recovered from COVID-19.

V and J are TRBV28 and TRBJ1-5; D possibly corresponds to TRBD1 (5 bases). V lost 6 bases to trimming and J lost 2 bases, with 17 bases between them. Per the germline V gene, CDR1 is MDHEN and CDR2 is SYDVKM. The CDR3 covers 16 residues. The CDR3 DNA follows: TGTGCCAGCAGGCCGGCGGGAGGGGCCGGCAATCAGCCCCAGCATTTT. This sequence encodes CASRPAGGAGNQPQHF.

This chain links TRBV6-1 with TRBJ2-7, with 10 bases that match TRBD2. Germline V gene lookup returns CDR1 MNHNS and CDR2 SASEGT. With V trimmed by 1 base and J by 3 bases, 3 bases remained unmatched. This CDR3 comprises 15 residues. DNA of the CDR3: TGTGCCAGCAGTGAAGAGATAGCGGGGGGCTACGAGCAGTACTTC. Residues: CASSEEIAGGYEQYF.

This clone was observed a single time. The chain carries TRBV9 and TRBJ2-2; 8 bases fit TRBD2. The germline gives CDR1 SGDLS, CDR2 YYNGEE. Trimming at V came to 3 bases and at J to 7 bases, leaving 11 bases not matched to a gene. This CDR3 has 16 residues. The CDR3 is CASSAAPSGSGGELFF. In DNA, the CDR3 is TGTGCCAGCAGCGCGGCCCCCAGCGGGAGTGGCGGGGAGCTGTTTTTT. Using reference TRBV9 and TRBJ2-2 for the parts outside the CDR3, the full variable domain is DSGVTQTPKHLITATGQRVTLRCSPRSGDLSVYWYQQSLDQGLQFLIQYYNGEERAKGNILERFSAQQFPDLHSELNLSSLELGDSALYFCASSAAPSGSGGELFFGEGSRLTVL.

The genes are TRBV3-1 (or the pseudogene TRBV3-2) and TRBJ2-4; no definite D call. The CDR3 has 12 residues. Germline CDR1 is LGHDT and CDR2 is YNNKEL (reference sequence). The V end was cut by 4 bases, the J end by 11 bases, with 12 bases between. CDR3 residues: CASSRAGQFQYF. In nucleotides, the CDR3 is TGTGCCAGCAGCCGAGCAGGCCAGTTTCAGTACTTC.

This chain joins TRBV11-2 and TRBJ2-3; the D is unclear. CDR1 is SGHAT and CDR2 is FQNNGV in the germline V gene. V was pared by 3 bases and J by 6 bases, with 7 bases between. CDR3 length equals 12 residues. The CDR3 DNA reads as TGTGCCAGCAGCTTTTCCCAGGATACGCAGTATTTT. Encoded protein: CASSFSQDTQYF.

The V gene is TRBV5-8, the J gene TRBJ1-5; D is perhaps TRBD1 (5 bases). Trimming removed 4 bases at V and 6 bases at J, with 14 bases between. CDR3 length equals 14 residues. CDR1 and CDR2 (germline): SGHTS, YDEGEE. The CDR3 DNA reads TGTGCCAGCAGCGCCCGGGGGAGGAGTCAGCCCCAGCATTTT. Translating it yields CASSARGRSQPQHF. The entire variable domain, with the rest obtained from reference TRBV5-8 and TRBJ1-5, is as follows: EAGVTQSPTHLIKTRGQQATLRCSPISGHTSVYWYQQALGLGLQFLLWYDEGEERNRGNFPPRFSGRQFPNYSSELNVNALELEDSALYLCASSARGRSQPQHFGDGTRLSIL.

The chain uses TRBV6-1 and TRBJ1-6, with 7 nucleotides matching TRBD1. The CDR3 length is 16 residues. The V gene's germline CDR1 is MNHNS and CDR2 SASEGT. With V trimmed by 4 bases and J by 9 bases, 12 bases remained unmatched. Here the CDR3 reads CASSGKKGGGFSPLHF. The CDR3 region has the DNA TGTGCCAGCAGTGGAAAGAAAGGGGGCGGATTTTCACCCCTCCACTTT.

This chain links TRBV4-2 with TRBJ1-1, with 11 nucleotides matching TRBD1. This CDR3 spans 15 amino acids. V dropped 0 bases and J dropped 8; count of bases not matched to a gene: 5. Germline V gene data show CDR1 as LGHNA and CDR2 as YNFKEQ. The CDR3 bases are TGTGCCAGCAGCCAAGACCCCGGGACAGGGGGAGAAGCTTTCTTT. Translation gives CASSQDPGTGGEAFF.

CDR3 sequence (DNA): TGTGCCAGCAGCCCCCGGGACAGCACTGAAAAACTGTTTTTT. Translated, it gives CASSPRDSTEKLFF. The rearrangement links TRBV7-8 to TRBJ1-4, with 7 bases matching TRBD1. CDR3 length equals 14 residues. V shed 5 bases and J 7 bases; nucleotides not matched to a gene: 7. Germline V gene data show CDR1 as SGHVS and CDR2 as FQNEAQ.

The chain couples TRBV19 to TRBJ2-7; TRBD1 might be the D (7 bases). Germline CDR1 reads LNHDA; CDR2 reads SQIVND (reference sequence). The CDR3 spans 15 residues. The V end was cut by 4 bases, the J end by 5 bases, with 18 bases between. The DNA of the CDR3 is TGTGCCAGTAGTACTTTACAGGGGAGGAGGAACGAGCAGTACTTC. Protein sequence: CASSTLQGRRNEQYF.

This rearrangement joins TRBV4-1 to TRBJ1-3, with D possibly matching TRBD1 (6 bases). This CDR3 contains 15 residues. The germline gives CDR1 MGHRA, CDR2 YSYEKL. Trimming cost V 4 bases and J 0 bases, with 10 bases left between them. The DNA of the CDR3 is TGCGCCAGCAGCCCACAGGGCCTCTCTGGAAACACCATATATTTT. Protein: CASSPQGLSGNTIYF.

The rearrangement uses TRBV25-1 and TRBJ2-7, with TRBD1 matching 10 bases. There are 13 residues in the CDR3. The germline CDR1 and CDR2 sequences are MGHDK and SYGVNS. Trimming at V came to 8 bases and at J to 6 bases, leaving 7 bases not matched to a gene. The CDR3: CASQTGGRSEQYF. As DNA, the CDR3 is TGTGCCAGCCAGACAGGGGGCCGTAGCGAGCAGTACTTC.

This clone was picked up a small number of times. The rearrangement uses TRBV5-1 and TRBJ2-7; 8 bases are a match to TRBD1. CDR3 length equals 15 residues. In germline, CDR1 is SGHRS, CDR2 YFSETQ. The J segment lost 7 bases and the V segment lost 1 base, leaving 10 bases of the junction unmatched. The CDR3 nucleotides are TGCGCCAGCAGCTTGTCCGGGACAGGCCGCATGGAGCAGTACTTC. It yields the protein CASSLSGTGRMEQYF.

The chain combines TRBV19 with TRBJ1-2; D might be TRBD1 (5 bases). V dropped 2 bases and J dropped 6 bases, with 10 bases sitting between them. The length of the CDR3 is 13 residues. CDR1 is LNHDA, CDR2 SQIVND, per germline (reference sequence). The CDR3, as DNA: TGTGCCAGTAGTATAAGTGGGGCAGATGGCTACACCTTC. Protein product: CASSISGADGYTF.

The chain uses TRBV10-2 and TRBJ2-3; 14 bases fit TRBD2. The CDR3 runs to 19 residues. Germline V CDR1 and CDR2: WSHSY, SAAADI. With V trimmed by 4 bases and J by 1 base, 10 bases remained unmatched. The DNA for the CDR3 is TGCGCCAGCAGTGTGGTGCGGGGACTAGCGGGAGAAGGCACAGATACGCAGTATTTT. This codes for CASSVVRGLAGEGTDTQYF.

The CDR3 region has the DNA TGCGCCAGCAGCCAATGGGGGGACAGGGATCAGCCCCAGCATTTT. This translates into CASSQWGDRDQPQHF. This chain connects TRBV4-1 to TRBJ1-5; TRBD1 agrees at 9 bases. V gave up 2 bases and J gave up 5 bases; unmatched junction bases: 4. Germline CDR1 reads MGHRA; CDR2 reads YSYEKL. The CDR3 totals 15 residues.

The V call is TRBV27, the J call TRBJ1-1, with TRBD1 matching 8 bases. The CDR3 totals 15 residues. Trimming cost V 5 bases and J 0 bases; bases outside gene matches: 5. In germline, CDR1 is MNHEY, CDR2 SMNVEV (reference sequence). The CDR3 DNA is TGTGCCAGCAGTATGACAGGGGCGATGAACACTGAAGCTTTCTTT. It specifies CASSMTGAMNTEAFF.

The chain links TRBV3-1 (or the pseudogene TRBV3-2) to TRBJ2-7, with 12 bases fitting TRBD2. CDR1 and CDR2 from the germline V gene are LGHDT and YNNKEL (reference sequence). This CDR3 is built from 14 residues. The junction had 0 bases not matched to a gene; V was cut back by 4 bases and J by 2 bases. The CDR3 spells CASSRTSGTYEQYF. Written as DNA, the CDR3 is TGTGCCAGCAGCCGGACTAGCGGGACCTACGAGCAGTACTTC.

This clone has a single count. V is TRBV5-6 and J is TRBJ1-1, with D unclear. This CDR3 is built from 13 residues. Germline-derived CDR1 and CDR2 are SGHDT and YYEEEE. Trimming removed 4 bases at V and 11 bases at J, with 18 bases between. Here the CDR3 reads CASSPFHVGGAFF. The CDR3 coding sequence is TGTGCCAGCAGCCCCTTTCACGTTGGAGGGGCTTTCTTT.

The genes are TRBV2 and TRBJ2-7, with 7 bases identical to TRBD1. V shed 3 bases and J 1 base; nucleotides not matched to a gene: 6. CDR3 length equals 15 residues. Per germline, CDR1 SNHLY and CDR2 FYNNEI. The CDR3: CASSDRGRTSYEQYF. DNA of the CDR3: TGTGCCAGCAGTGATAGGGGGCGGACATCCTACGAGCAGTACTTC.

V gene TRBV2 combines with J gene TRBJ1-3; possibly TRBD1 for D (5 bases). The CDR3 has 15 residues. Germline V gene data show CDR1 as SNHLY and CDR2 as FYNNEI. Trimming left V 8 bases short and J 0 bases short, with 14 bases between. The CDR3 region has the DNA TGTGCCAGCCCGCCGCGGGGGGACTCTGGAAACACCATATATTTT. Its translation is CASPPRGDSGNTIYF. Combining the CDR3 with reference TRBV2 and TRBJ1-3 gives the whole variable domain EPEVTQTPSHQVTQMGQEVILRCVPISNHLYFYWYRQILGQKVEFLVSFYNNEISEKSEIFDDQFSVERPDGSNFTLKIRSTKLEDSAMYFCASPPRGDSGNTIYFGEGSWLTVV.

The chain recombines TRBV9 with TRBJ2-2; TRBD2 is a possible D gene (5 bases). The CDR3 is 13 amino acids. Germline V gene data show CDR1 as SGDLS and CDR2 as YYNGEE. V was shortened by 3 bases and J by 7 bases, with 10 bases between the two germline ends. CDR3 sequence: CASSADWGGELFF. The CDR3 coding sequence is TGTGCCAGCAGCGCGGACTGGGGCGGGGAGCTGTTTTTT.

The rearrangement links TRBV19 to TRBJ2-2, with D maybe TRBD1 (5 bases). In germline, CDR1 is LNHDA, CDR2 SQIVND (reference sequence). V was shortened by 5 bases and J by 4 bases, with 11 bases between the two germline ends. The CDR3 covers 14 residues. The DNA of the CDR3 is TGTGCCAGTAGTCCAGGACAAACCACCGGGGAGCTGTTTTTT. As protein: CASSPGQTTGELFF.

CDR3 sequence (DNA): TGTGCCAGCAGCTTGTCCGGGACAGCCATCGGTCAGCCCCAGCATTTT. It is translated as CASSLSGTAIGQPQHF. The rearrangement joins TRBV27 to TRBJ1-5; TRBD1 matches at 7 bases. Looked up from germline, CDR1 is MNHEY and CDR2 is SMNVEV (reference sequence). V was clipped by 6 bases and J by 6 bases; unmatched bases: 14. This CDR3 has 16 amino acids.

This clone has more than one count but fewer than ten. The chain links TRBV6-5 to TRBJ1-5; 8 nucleotides agree with TRBD1. This CDR3 is built from 14 residues. CDR1 MNHEY and CDR2 SVGAGI come from the germline V gene. V gave up 6 bases and J gave up 2 bases; unmatched junction bases: 3. The CDR3 region is CASSRGQGNQPQHF. As DNA, the CDR3 is TGTGCCAGCAGCAGGGGACAGGGCAATCAGCCCCAGCATTTT.

The CDR3 DNA reads as TGTGCCAGCAGTCCGAATCTAGGGAGAGGTGGTCTGGAGCAGTACTTC. Residues: CASSPNLGRGGLEQYF. The chain couples TRBV27 to TRBJ2-7; TRBD2 is a possible D gene (5 bases). The CDR3 spans 16 residues. Deletions cut 5 bases from V and 7 bases from J, with 24 bases between. Per germline, CDR1 MNHEY and CDR2 SMNVEV (reference sequence).

This chain uses TRBV9 with TRBJ1-2; no clear D. Germline loops: CDR1 SGDLS, CDR2 YYNGEE. V was cut by 0 bases and J by 6 bases, with 3 bases left in between. This CDR3 comprises 11 residues. CDR3 sequence: CASSVVDGYTF. The CDR3 DNA reads as TGTGCCAGCAGCGTAGTCGATGGCTACACCTTC. The full variable domain, with the rest looked up from reference TRBV9 and TRBJ1-2, is DSGVTQTPKHLITATGQRVTLRCSPRSGDLSVYWYQQSLDQGLQFLIQYYNGEERAKGNILERFSAQQFPDLHSELNLSSLELGDSALYFCASSVVDGYTFGSGTRLTVV.

The gene calls are TRBV10-2 and TRBJ1-4; a weak D match, TRBD1 (5 bases). V was pared by 6 bases and J by 7 bases, with 9 bases between. Germline-derived CDR1 and CDR2 are WSHSY and SAAADI. This CDR3 has 12 residues. The CDR3 spells CASRGGFEKLFF. The CDR3 nucleotides read TGCGCCAGCAGGGGGGGATTTGAAAAACTGTTTTTT.

This clone was counted many times. V usage is TRBV21-1 and J usage is TRBJ2-1; the table's D call of TRBD2 was not tested on the DNA. TRBV21-1 is a pseudogene segment. The CDR3 runs 16 residues. The DNA of the CDR3 is TGTGCCAGCAGACCCGGGGGTGCGGGATTAAACAATGAGCAGTTCTTC. It codes for CASRPGGAGLNNEQFF.